Each of the 13 T cell receptor beta chains below was sequenced from the same sample in a study of blood T cells in healthy people across ages. It was with a sample-barcoded 5' primer and a J-beta primer mix that a second PCR of roughly 7 to 11 cycles was run. TCRdb analysed the 5' RACE reads with MiXCR anew, one entry per CDR3 protein. The profile covers 590,000 or so distinct CDR3 sequences, with less than 35% appearing a single time and approximately 15% taken by the ten largest. Sequencing was carried out using blood. The source of these receptors is a woman of 80 years or more in good health.

This clonotype was counted ten times or more. This may be a read error, as it is one base from a much larger clone. The chain uses TRBV18 and TRBJ2-7; 9 bases align to TRBD1. The CDR3 has 15 residues. J lost 4 bases, V lost 2 bases, and 6 bases had no gene match. Germline values: CDR1 KGHSH, CDR2 LQKENI. CDR3 loop: CASSPSGTGQYEQYF. The CDR3 nucleotides are TGTGCCAGCTCACCAAGCGGGACAGGGCAGTACGAGCAGTACTTC. Combining the CDR3 with reference TRBV18 and TRBJ2-7 gives the whole variable domain NAGVMQNPRHLVRRRGQEARLRCSPMKGHSHVYWYRQLPEEGLKFMVYLQKENIIDESGMPKERFSAEFPKEGPSILRIQQVVRGDSAAYFCASSPSGTGQYEQYFGPGTRLTVT.

On this clonotype: Possible read error: a much larger clone is one base away. The chain carries TRBV5-6 and TRBJ2-4; D is unclear. The end of the DNA is better explained by TRBJ2-7, so the J call may be wrong. This CDR3 has 14 amino acids. Germline CDR1 reads SGHDT; CDR2 reads YYEEEE. The CDR3 DNA reads as TGTGCCAGCAGTGAAGTGGGGAAGTCCTACGAGCAGTACTTC. This sequence encodes CASSEVGKSYEQYF.

This clonotype was seen repeatedly, ten times or more. The rearrangement uses TRBV28 and TRBJ1-2, with unresolved D. V was pared by 5 bases and J by 7 bases, with 14 bases between. Germline CDR1 reads MDHEN; CDR2 reads SYDVKM. The CDR3 consists of 13 residues. CDR3: CASSLSYNGGYTF. In nucleotides, the CDR3 is TGTGCCAGCAGTCTCTCATATAACGGTGGCTACACCTTC.

This clonotype was counted between two and nine times. The chain carries TRBV5-1 and TRBJ2-3; no definite D call. Germline V gives CDR1 SGHRS, CDR2 YFSETQ. V was clipped by 0 bases and J by 2 bases, with 7 bases between them. The CDR3 is 14 amino acids. CDR3 amino acids: CASSLALATDTQYF. DNA for the CDR3: TGCGCCAGCAGCTTGGCCCTCGCCACAGATACGCAGTATTTT.

Worth noting for this clonotype: A read error may produce the germline difference seen at one junction end. This chain uses TRBV4-3 with TRBJ1-2, with D possibly matching TRBD1 (6 bases). This CDR3 comprises 17 residues. CDR1 and CDR2 from the germline V gene are LGHNA and YSLEER. In DNA, the CDR3 is TGCGCCGGCAGCCAAGTAATCAGGGGTCGTGCTAAGTATGGCTACACCTTC. It specifies CAGSQVIRGRAKYGYTF.

V gene TRBV7-2 combines with J gene TRBJ1-1; D perhaps matches TRBD1 (6 bases). Trimming pared 0 bases from V and 10 bases from J, leaving 15 bases between. This CDR3 contains 14 residues. Looked up from germline, CDR1 is SGHTA and CDR2 is FQGNSA. The CDR3, as DNA: TGTGCCAGCAGCTTAGCGGGGGCACCCACCCTAGCTTTCTTT. This codes for CASSLAGAPTLAFF.

The chain combines TRBV20-1 with TRBJ1-6; a possible D gene is TRBD1 (5 bases). Per the germline V gene, CDR1 is DFQATT and CDR2 is SNEGSKA (reference sequence). The CDR3 has 14 residues. Trimming cost V 2 bases and J 5 bases, with 10 bases left between them. The CDR3 nucleotides read TGCAGTGCTAGACCCGGGACGGATAATTCACCCCTCCACTTT. Translation gives CSARPGTDNSPLHF.

This clonotype was counted a few times. This may arise from a read error, as a much more abundant clone is one base away. The J gene is TRBJ2-1, the V gene TRBV5-1; D may match TRBD1 or TRBD2 (5 bases each). Germline V gives CDR1 SGHRS, CDR2 YFSETQ. There are 17 residues in the CDR3. CDR3 sequence (DNA): TGCGCCGGCAGCTTGTCTAGGGCCGGGACGCTGTTGAATGAGCAGTTCTTC. Its translation: CAGSLSRAGTLLNEQFF.

The table lists this clonotype with a few counts. The chain uses TRBV10-3 and TRBJ1-6; D uncertain. The germline V gene has CDR1 ENHRY and CDR2 SYGVKD. V was clipped by 7 bases and J by 8 bases, with 12 bases between them. The CDR3 consists of 13 residues. CDR3 amino acids: CAITHRADSPLHF. The CDR3 nucleotides are TGTGCCATCACCCATCGGGCGGATTCACCCCTCCACTTT.

This rearrangement joins TRBV5-1 to TRBJ2-2; the match to TRBD2 covers 7 bases. V shed 4 bases and J 5 bases; nucleotides not matched to a gene: 8. The CDR3 runs 15 residues. Germline assignment: CDR1 SGHRS and CDR2 YFSETQ. This CDR3 is CASSRGEAGTGELFF. The CDR3 DNA follows: TGCGCCAGCAGCAGGGGAGAAGCGGGAACCGGGGAGCTGTTTTTT.

The table lists this clonotype with many counts. The chain recombines TRBV12-3 or TRBV12-4 with TRBJ1-2, with a weak D call TRBD1 (5 bases). V was pared by 5 bases and J by 1 base, with 14 bases between. This CDR3 is 15 amino acids long. Here the CDR3 DNA reads TGTGCCAGCAGTACCCCGGGACGGATTAACTATGGCTACACCTTC. Amino acids: CASSTPGRINYGYTF.

Details on this clonotype: A much more abundant neighbour one base away suggests this may be a read error. The chain recombines TRBV4-2 with TRBJ1-2; D unclear. The CDR3 has 16 amino acids. V was cut by 0 bases and J by 4 bases, with 15 bases left in between. The germline V gene encodes CDR1 LGHNA and CDR2 YNFKEQ. CDR3 sequence: CASSQEWAVKSYGYTF. DNA of the CDR3: TGTGCCAGCAGCCAAGAGTGGGCAGTGAAAAGCTATGGCTACACCTTC.

This chain connects TRBV3-1 to TRBJ2-1; 9 bases are shared with TRBD1. The CDR3 runs 18 residues. The trim removed 2 bases at V and 10 bases at J, leaving 18 bases unmatched. Germline CDR1 reads LGHDT; CDR2 reads YNNKEL (reference sequence). This chain's CDR3 is CASSQILVRDRVLREQFF. The DNA of the CDR3 is TGTGCCAGCAGCCAAATCCTTGTCCGGGACAGGGTATTACGAGAGCAGTTCTTC.